The 27 T cell receptor beta chains given below trace back to one sample, sequenced in a study of Ad26.COV2.S vaccination and SARS-CoV-2 variants. This sample's treatment: approximately 18 received Ad26.COV2.S at low or high dose, single or two shots; about five received placebo; per-sample allocation not given. Sampling took place 63 days after the first vaccine or placebo injection. TCRdb's copy holds only in-frame clones and misses some; the assay was immunoSEQ multiplex PCR. The sample shows about 350,000 clones, around 83% of them seen only once. The source was peripheral blood, collected in a trial of Ad26.COV2.S vaccine versus placebo. These receptors originate from a person aged 18 to 59 who received the Ad26.COV2.S COVID-19 vaccine or a placebo.

This clone has only a few counts. The gene calls are TRBV6-5 and TRBJ2-2; 12 nucleotides line up with TRBD2. This CDR3 spans 15 amino acids. V dropped 5 bases and J dropped 5; count of bases not matched to a gene: 3. Germline V lookup: CDR1 MNHEY, CDR2 SVGAGI. The CDR3 reads CASSRGTSGTGELFF. The CDR3 bases are TGTGCCAGCAGTCGCGGGACTAGCGGGACCGGGGAGCTGTTTTTT.

The gene calls are TRBV5-1 and TRBJ1-4; possible D gene TRBD1, 5 bases. Germline V lookup: CDR1 SGHRS, CDR2 YFSETQ. Trimming left V 4 bases short and J 6 bases short, with 16 bases between. The CDR3 runs to 15 residues. The CDR3 here is CASSLLRVGDEKLFF. The CDR3 DNA sequence: TGCGCCAGCAGCCTCCTCAGGGTTGGTGATGAAAAACTGTTTTTT.

V gene TRBV6-2 or TRBV6-3 combines with J gene TRBJ2-1; 10 nucleotides line up with TRBD2. CDR1 and CDR2 from the germline V gene are MNHEY and SVGEGT. The CDR3 covers 16 residues. J gave up 7 bases and V 2 bases, and 8 bases lay outside the gene matches. CDR3 coding DNA: TGTGCCAGCAGTTACGACCCAGCGGGAGGGGGGAATGAGCAGTTCTTC. Its protein product is CASSYDPAGGGNEQFF.

V usage is TRBV19 and J usage is TRBJ2-7; 10 bases align to TRBD2. The germline V gene has CDR1 LNHDA and CDR2 SQIVND (reference sequence). There are 15 residues in the CDR3. V lost 3 bases to trimming and J lost 4 bases; unmatched junction nucleotides: 6. The CDR3 sequence: CASSMQTSGLYEQYF. DNA for the CDR3: TGTGCCAGTAGTATGCAGACTAGCGGGCTTTACGAGCAGTACTTC.

The chain recombines TRBV10-1 with TRBJ2-7, with D possibly matching TRBD2 (5 bases). The germline V gene has CDR1 WNHNN and CDR2 SYGVQD (reference sequence). This CDR3 comprises 13 residues. Trimming pared 2 bases from V and 1 base from J, leaving 6 bases between. The CDR3 bases are TGCGCCAGCAGTGAGCCGGGATCCTACGAGCAGTACTTC. This codes for CASSEPGSYEQYF.

V and J are TRBV30 and TRBJ2-5, with D maybe TRBD2 (5 bases). The CDR3 totals 16 residues. CDR1 and CDR2 (germline): GTSNPN, SVGIG (reference sequence). V was trimmed by 0 bases and J by 0 bases, leaving 14 bases between them. The CDR3 DNA follows: TGTGCCTGGAGTGTACGACCGACGGGGAACCAAGAGACCCAGTACTTC. Translated, it gives CAWSVRPTGNQETQYF.

The CDR3 DNA reads TGTGCCAGCTCACCACCGATAAACACTGAAGCTTTCTTT. Its protein product is CASSPPINTEAFF. The chain has TRBV18 and TRBJ1-1; D is uncertain. Trimming stripped 0 bases from V and 2 bases from J, with 4 bases between. This CDR3 spans 13 amino acids. CDR1 and CDR2 from the germline V gene are KGHSH and LQKENI.

The genes are TRBV6-2 or TRBV6-3 and TRBJ2-4; the D call may be TRBD1 or TRBD2 (5 bases each). There are 16 residues in the CDR3. V gave up 6 bases and J gave up 3 bases, with 18 bases separating them. The germline V gene encodes CDR1 MNHEY and CDR2 SVGEGT. CDR3 bases: TGTGCCAGCAGCCGGGTCGGGGCTGGGGTCAAAAACATTCAGTACTTC. Its protein product is CASSRVGAGVKNIQYF.

The V gene is TRBV18, the J gene TRBJ1-4, with D perhaps matching TRBD1 (5 bases). This CDR3 is built from 14 residues. Germline CDR1 KGHSH, CDR2 LQKENI. With 9 bases removed from V and 5 bases from J, the gap between germline ends came to 16 bases. The CDR3 is CASPSPGANEKLFF. DNA of the CDR3: TGTGCCAGTCCATCTCCTGGGGCAAATGAAAAACTGTTTTTT.

The chain carries TRBV29-1 and TRBJ2-5; no definite D call. This CDR3 is 12 amino acids long. V lost 7 bases and J 0 bases, leaving 9 bases between the germline ends. Germline values: CDR1 SQVTM, CDR2 ANQGSEA. The CDR3 DNA sequence: TGCAGCGGACAAGCACACCAAGAGACCCAGTACTTC. Amino acids: CSGQAHQETQYF.

The chain joins TRBV19 to TRBJ2-6; the D gene is possibly TRBD1 (6 bases). Germline CDR1 LNHDA, CDR2 SQIVND (reference sequence). The CDR3 runs to 16 residues. The V and J ends lost 4 bases and 8 bases respectively, with 18 bases between them. CDR3 loop: CASSKRDIGVTNVLTF. The CDR3, as DNA: TGTGCCAGTAGTAAGAGGGACATCGGGGTGACCAACGTCCTGACTTTC.

The J gene is TRBJ2-2, the V gene TRBV18; D is uncertain. Trimming removed 3 bases at V and 4 bases at J, with 9 bases between. The CDR3 spans 14 residues. The germline V gene encodes CDR1 KGHSH and CDR2 LQKENI. In DNA, the CDR3 is TGTGCCAGCTCACCGAGTACGATCACCGGGGAGCTGTTTTTT. Amino acid sequence: CASSPSTITGELFF. Full variable domain (missing parts from reference TRBV18 and TRBJ2-2): NAGVMQNPRHLVRRRGQEARLRCSPMKGHSHVYWYRQLPEEGLKFMVYLQKENIIDESGMPKERFSAEFPKEGPSILRIQQVVRGDSAAYFCASSPSTITGELFFGEGSRLTVL.

This clone was picked up a small number of times. The chain employs TRBV19 and TRBJ2-2, with unresolved D. CDR1 and CDR2 (germline): LNHDA, SQIVND (reference sequence). There are 14 residues in the CDR3. V was pared by 7 bases and J by 2 bases, with 11 bases between. The DNA of the CDR3 is TGTGCCAGTAAGACGGAGAGAAACACCGGGGAGCTGTTTTTT. Residues: CASKTERNTGELFF.

The chain uses TRBV27 and TRBJ1-3; 10 bases align to TRBD1. V lost 8 bases and J lost 2; bases outside the gene matches: 3. The CDR3 covers 14 residues. Germline assignment: CDR1 MNHEY and CDR2 SMNVEV (reference sequence). CDR3 coding DNA: TGTGCCAGCGGACAGGGGGTCGCTGGAAACACCATATATTTT. Amino acids: CASGQGVAGNTIYF.

This chain links TRBV7-2 with TRBJ2-7, with D perhaps TRBD1 or TRBD2 (5 bases each). The CDR3 covers 15 residues. Trimming removed 4 bases at V and 4 bases at J, with 17 bases between. Germline CDR1 is SGHTA and CDR2 is FQGNSA. The DNA for the CDR3 is TGTGCCAGCAGCTCGGCCGGGACGACCTATTACGAGCAGTACTTC. This gives the protein CASSSAGTTYYEQYF.

This clone was detected many times. The chain combines TRBV3-1 (or the pseudogene TRBV3-2) with TRBJ1-3; D ambiguous. The V and J ends lost 6 bases and 0 bases respectively, with 15 bases between them. Germline loops: CDR1 LGHDT, CDR2 YNNKEL (reference sequence). This CDR3 spans 16 amino acids. The CDR3 coding sequence is TGTGCCAGCAGAGCCGAGCAATACGGCTCTGGAAACACCATATATTTT. Amino acids: CASRAEQYGSGNTIYF.

The chain carries TRBV9 and TRBJ2-7; D is undetermined. Germline values: CDR1 SGDLS, CDR2 YYNGEE. Deletions cut 0 bases from V and 5 bases from J, with 15 bases between. The CDR3 runs 15 residues. The chain's CDR3 is CASSVGRGYRHEQYF. Here the CDR3 DNA reads TGTGCCAGCAGCGTAGGTCGTGGTTACCGCCACGAGCAGTACTTC.

The chain has TRBV3-1 (or the pseudogene TRBV3-2) and TRBJ2-5; D remains ambiguous. Germline V gene data show CDR1 as LGHDT and CDR2 as YNNKEL (reference sequence). The germline V and J ends were trimmed by 2 bases and 4 bases, with 8 bases remaining between them. The CDR3 is made up of 13 amino acids. The CDR3 reads CASSQTTPETQYF. Here the CDR3 DNA reads TGTGCCAGCAGCCAAACTACCCCAGAGACCCAGTACTTC.

V gene TRBV7-8 combines with J gene TRBJ2-7; 13 nucleotides match TRBD2. This CDR3 region has 18 residues. Germline V CDR1 and CDR2: SGHVS, FQNEAQ. The V segment lost 1 base and the J segment 4 bases; nucleotides outside the gene matches: 10. CDR3 sequence: CASSLETSGGYTLYEQYF. The CDR3 DNA reads TGTGCCAGCAGCTTAGAGACTAGCGGGGGGTATACCCTGTACGAGCAGTACTTC.

V usage is TRBV19 and J usage is TRBJ1-3; D possibly corresponds to TRBD1 (5 bases). Germline CDR1 LNHDA, CDR2 SQIVND (reference sequence). The CDR3 covers 16 residues. The V and J ends lost 4 bases and 0 bases respectively, with 13 bases between them. The CDR3 reads CASSTRDFRSGNTIYF. In DNA form, the CDR3 reads TGTGCCAGTAGTACGAGGGACTTCCGCTCTGGAAACACCATATATTTT.

This clone has a single count. V and J are TRBV9 and TRBJ2-5, with 8 bases that match TRBD2. V trimming: 0 bases; J trimming: 3 bases; junction bases outside the gene matches: 4. Germline CDR1 SGDLS, CDR2 YYNGEE. CDR3 length: 15 amino acids. The CDR3 loop is CASSVAGSGEETQYF. As DNA, the CDR3 is TGTGCCAGCAGCGTAGCCGGTAGCGGGGAAGAGACCCAGTACTTC. Together with reference TRBV9 and TRBJ2-5, the CDR3 gives the full variable domain: DSGVTQTPKHLITATGQRVTLRCSPRSGDLSVYWYQQSLDQGLQFLIQYYNGEERAKGNILERFSAQQFPDLHSELNLSSLELGDSALYFCASSVAGSGEETQYFGPGTRLLVL.

The J gene is TRBJ2-7, the V gene TRBV27, with D tentatively TRBD1 (6 bases). The CDR3 has 14 residues. Germline V CDR1 and CDR2: MNHEY, SMNVEV (reference sequence). Trimming stripped 1 base from V and 5 bases from J, with 12 bases between. CDR3 loop: CASSLWAGVHEQYF. CDR3 bases: TGTGCCAGCAGTTTATGGGCAGGGGTCCACGAGCAGTACTTC.

The V call is TRBV30, the J call TRBJ2-4; 8 bases are a match to TRBD1. This CDR3 region has 15 residues. The V gene end was trimmed by 4 bases and the J gene end by 5 bases; junction bases not matched to a gene: 10. Germline V gene sequence: CDR1 GTSNPN, CDR2 SVGIG (reference sequence). The CDR3 nucleotides are TGTGCCTGGACCAAAGGGGGGACAGGACAAAACATTCAGTACTTC. Translating it yields CAWTKGGTGQNIQYF.

The J gene is TRBJ2-7, the V gene TRBV7-2, with 11 bases lining up with TRBD2. Germline V gives CDR1 SGHTA, CDR2 FQGNSA. Germline trimming cut 2 bases from V and 1 base from J; bases unmatched to any gene: 10. The CDR3 is 18 amino acids. CDR3 nucleotide sequence: TGTGCCAGCAGCTTAACTAGCGGGAGTCAAAGGAGGTCCTACGAGCAGTACTTC. Amino acid sequence: CASSLTSGSQRRSYEQYF.

V is TRBV2 and J is TRBJ2-7; TRBD2 matches 10 bases. Unmatched junction bases numbered 11, after V lost 6 bases and J lost 6 bases. The CDR3 is 15 amino acids. Germline V gene lookup returns CDR1 SNHLY and CDR2 FYNNEI. The CDR3 here is CASRLTSGLFGEQYF. CDR3 DNA: TGTGCCAGCAGGCTGACTAGCGGGCTCTTCGGCGAGCAGTACTTC.

This chain uses TRBV5-1 with TRBJ2-3; D not resolved. The CDR3 totals 15 residues. CDR1 and CDR2 from the germline V gene are SGHRS and YFSETQ. V gave up 0 bases and J gave up 0 bases, with 8 bases separating them. Here the CDR3 reads CASSLELLSTDTQYF. The CDR3 DNA reads as TGCGCCAGCAGCTTGGAACTCCTTAGCACAGATACGCAGTATTTT.

The gene calls are TRBV28 and TRBJ1-4, with D possibly TRBD1 on 6 matching bases. V was cut by 2 bases and J by 8 bases, with 12 bases left in between. Germline CDR1 and CDR2: MDHEN and SYDVKM. The CDR3 totals 14 residues. The CDR3 DNA is TGTGCCAGCAGTTTAAAGGGGGGTTGGGAAAAACTGTTTTTT. It translates to CASSLKGGWEKLFF.